Sequencing of this TCR beta chain was carried out in a study of T cell clones after liver transplantation. Trimming took off 3 bases at V and 1 base at J, with 6 bases between the two ends. The CDR3 contains 13 residues. Germline V gene lookup returns CDR1 MDHEN and CDR2 SYDVKM. Study-wide results and caveats: Rather than being deleted, graft donor-reactive T cells may have moved into the graft. A significant post-transplant drop in circulating graft-donor-reactive CD4 TCRbeta sequences occurred in most of the 8 subjects.

The method was immunoSEQ multiplex PCR; TCRdb's version includes in-frame clones alone and lacks a portion of them. The table records about 51,000 clones, roughly 90% of them present only once. This clone was observed once. Antigen: not known. The sequence was collected from a human patient who received a liver transplant. Some T cells may originate from the graft donor. Sequencing was performed on CD8+ T cells from blood, taken 12 months after liver transplant. The chain employs TRBV28 and TRBJ1-1; unclear D gene. CDR3 DNA: TGTGCCAGCAGTTTGGGCTCGAACACTGAAGCTTTCTTT. Amino acids: CASSLGSNTEAFF.